These 13 T cell receptor beta chains share one sample of origin, sequenced in a study of blood T cells in healthy people across ages. A second 7 to 11 cycle PCR used barcoded and J-beta primers. Each CDR3 protein gets one entry after TCRdb re-called the 5' RACE reads with MiXCR. The sample consists of around 800,000 distinct CDR3 sequences, about 48% of them appearing once. Specimen: blood. The receptors come from a man aged 80 or over in good health.

This chain uses TRBV12-3 or TRBV12-4 with TRBJ2-7, with a tentative D call TRBD1 (5 bases). Trimming took off 5 bases at V and 2 bases at J, with 19 bases between the two ends. The CDR3 contains 16 residues. The CDR3 region has the DNA TGTGCCAGCAGTCCTGGGGCCGAGAAAGGGACCTACGAGCAGTACTTC. Translation gives CASSPGAEKGTYEQYF.

This clonotype has ten or more counts. A junction boundary mismatches the germline segment, possibly from a read error. J is TRBJ2-1 and V is TRBV5-1; possibly TRBD1 for D (5 bases). Germline V gives CDR1 SGHRS, CDR2 YFSETQ. This CDR3 has 15 residues. The CDR3 reads CASSLVGQGYNEQFF. Here the CDR3 DNA reads TGTGCCAGCAGTTTAGTGGGGCAGGGATACAATGAGCAGTTCTTC.

The chain has TRBV20-1 and TRBJ2-7; TRBD2 might be the D (5 bases). CDR1 is DFQATT and CDR2 is SNEGSKA in the germline V gene (reference sequence). V dropped 0 bases and J dropped 2 bases, with 14 bases sitting between them. CDR3 length equals 15 residues. CDR3 region: CSAREASGTTYEQYF. CDR3 sequence (DNA): TGCAGTGCTAGAGAGGCGAGCGGAACCACCTACGAGCAGTACTTC.

The CDR3 reads CATSVTVTGEQFF. The CDR3, as DNA: TGTGCCACCAGTGTCACTGTCACAGGGGAGCAGTTCTTC. The gene calls are TRBV24-1 and TRBJ2-1; the D gene is possibly TRBD1 (6 bases). This CDR3 is built from 13 residues. Germline V gene data show CDR1 as KGHDR and CDR2 as SFDVKD. V was trimmed by 5 bases and J by 10 bases, leaving 14 bases between them.

This clonotype turned up a few times. This chain uses TRBV12-3 or TRBV12-4 with TRBJ2-5; 10 nucleotides match TRBD1. The CDR3 is 14 residues long. With 6 bases clipped from V and 4 bases from J, the junction kept 5 bases outside the gene matches. The CDR3 nucleotides read TGTGCCAGCAGATGGACAGGGGGGGCAGAGACCCAGTACTTC. It yields the protein CASRWTGGAETQYF.

This clonotype occurred a few times. This chain connects TRBV3-1 to TRBJ2-7; D call uncertain. Germline V CDR1 and CDR2: LGHDT, YNNKEL (reference sequence). V gave up 1 base and J gave up 5 bases, with 9 bases separating them. CDR3 size: 13 residues. Written as DNA, the CDR3 is TGTGCCAGCAGCCAAGTCGACGTCCACGAGCAGTACTTC. It yields the protein CASSQVDVHEQYF.

The gene calls are TRBV20-1 and TRBJ1-2, with 10 bases identical to TRBD1. CDR3 length: 14 residues. Germline values: CDR1 DFQATT, CDR2 SNEGSKA (reference sequence). With 6 bases clipped from V and 7 bases from J, the junction kept 11 bases outside the gene matches. The CDR3 spells CSADQTGGAAGYTF. The CDR3 DNA follows: TGCAGTGCAGACCAGACAGGGGGCGCGGCTGGCTACACCTTC.

This clonotype was detected a few times. The rearrangement joins TRBV7-2 to TRBJ2-1; no definite D call. Trimming took off 5 bases at V and 4 bases at J, with 6 bases between the two ends. Germline CDR1 reads SGHTA; CDR2 reads FQGNSA. The CDR3 spans 12 residues. The CDR3: CASSTVYNEQFF. The CDR3 DNA sequence: TGTGCCAGCAGCACCGTTTACAATGAGCAGTTCTTC. The variable domain in full, completed from reference TRBV7-2 and TRBJ2-1, reads GAGVSQSPSNKVTEKGKDVELRCDPISGHTALYWYRQSLGQGLEFLIYFQGNSAPDKSGLPSDRFSAERTGGSVSTLTIQRTQQEDSAVYLCASSTVYNEQFFGPGTRLTVL.

The J gene is TRBJ2-5, the V gene TRBV29-1, with a weak D call TRBD2 (5 bases). The CDR3 is made up of 12 amino acids. V lost 7 bases, J lost 2 bases, and 11 bases lay in between. Germline loops: CDR1 SQVTM, CDR2 ANQGSEA. The CDR3, as DNA: TGCAGCGCTGACTACCTACAAGAGACCCAGTACTTC. This translates into CSADYLQETQYF. Drawing the rest from reference TRBV29-1 and TRBJ2-5, the complete variable domain is SAVISQKPSRDICQRGTSLTIQCQVDSQVTMMFWYRQQPGQSLTLIATANQGSEATYESGFVIDKFPISRPNLTFSTLTVSNMSPEDSSIYLCSADYLQETQYFGPGTRLLVL.

This chain connects TRBV10-3 to TRBJ1-5; D is undetermined. With 0 bases removed from V and 2 bases from J, the gap between germline ends came to 17 bases. This CDR3 spans 18 amino acids. Germline V gives CDR1 ENHRY, CDR2 SYGVKD. The CDR3 protein is CAISESLLAPRGNQPQHF. The CDR3 DNA reads TGTGCCATCAGTGAGTCGCTTTTGGCGCCTCGAGGCAATCAGCCCCAGCATTTT.

In DNA form, the CDR3 reads TGTGCCAGCAGCCAAGGACTAGACGCAGATACGCAGTATTTT. Amino acid sequence: CASSQGLDADTQYF. This chain uses TRBV3-1 with TRBJ2-3, with D possibly being TRBD2 (6 bases). V lost 1 base, J lost 4 bases, and 9 bases lay in between. The germline V gene has CDR1 LGHDT and CDR2 YNNKEL (reference sequence). CDR3 length equals 14 residues.

The chain links TRBV2 to TRBJ2-2; 12 bases fit TRBD1. Germline CDR1 SNHLY, CDR2 FYNNEI. This CDR3 spans 17 amino acids. V dropped 6 bases and J dropped 5; count of bases not matched to a gene: 10. CDR3 nucleotides: TGTGCCAGCAGACCCGGGACAGGGGGCTTGAGGACCGGGGAGCTGTTTTTT. This sequence encodes CASRPGTGGLRTGELFF.

This clonotype has only a few counts. The chain couples TRBV7-2 to TRBJ2-1, with TRBD2 matching over 8 bases. This CDR3 comprises 14 residues. The germline gives CDR1 SGHTA, CDR2 FQGNSA. V shed 4 bases and J 2 bases; nucleotides not matched to a gene: 1. CDR3 nucleotide sequence: TGTGCCAGCAGCTCGCGGGGGGCCTACAATGAGCAGTTCTTC. This encodes CASSSRGAYNEQFF.